This section outlines one TCR beta chain sequence together with its context. Its antigen is currently unknown. This sample was taken from a study of CD8 T cells in ankylosing spondylitis. Study-level points and caveats: In synovial fluid and blood from reactive arthritis, some motif variants were previously reported. The study looked at matched synovial fluid samples from ankylosing spondylitis patients. Disease-linked clones were reported to be significantly enriched there. The authors found the disease-linked clones to be CD8+ and relatively rare in peripheral blood. A TCR beta motif of fewer than ten highly homologous variants seemed to mark ankylosing spondylitis blood.

Germline lookup yields CDR1 SEHNR and CDR2 FQNEAQ (reference sequence). The CDR3 is 14 residues long. The ends lost 11 bases at V and 7 bases at J; junction bases unmatched: 14. Scientists made TCR beta libraries using quantitative 5'-RACE with molecular barcodes. TCRdb fed the 5' RACE reads into MiXCR, producing one record per CDR3 protein. Of around 140,000 distinct CDR3 sequences in the sample, 15% to 20% were seen once. Sequences were obtained from blood, either unsorted or a sorted T cell fraction (not recorded which). V is TRBV7-9 and J is TRBJ2-1, with 7 bases matching TRBD2. This clonotype was obtained from a male donor with ankylosing spondylitis. The CDR3 DNA reads as TGTGCCCATGATGGGGCGGGAGAGTGGAATGAGCAGTTCTTC. This sequence encodes CAHDGAGEWNEQFF.